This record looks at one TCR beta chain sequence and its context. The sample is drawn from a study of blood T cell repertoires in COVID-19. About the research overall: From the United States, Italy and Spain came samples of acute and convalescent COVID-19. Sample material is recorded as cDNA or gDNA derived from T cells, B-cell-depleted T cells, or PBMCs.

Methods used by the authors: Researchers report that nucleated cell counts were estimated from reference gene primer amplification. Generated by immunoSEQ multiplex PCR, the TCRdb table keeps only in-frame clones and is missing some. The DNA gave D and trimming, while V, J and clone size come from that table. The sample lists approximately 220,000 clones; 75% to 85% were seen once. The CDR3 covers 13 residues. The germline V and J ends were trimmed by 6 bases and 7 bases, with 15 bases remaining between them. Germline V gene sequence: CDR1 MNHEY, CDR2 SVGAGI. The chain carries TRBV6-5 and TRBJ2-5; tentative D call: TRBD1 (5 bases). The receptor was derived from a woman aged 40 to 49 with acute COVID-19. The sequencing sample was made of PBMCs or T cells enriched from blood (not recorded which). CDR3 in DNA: TGTGCCAGCAGCTTCAGGGTTCTGGGGACCCAGTACTTC. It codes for CASSFRVLGTQYF.